The 27 T cell receptor beta chains in this list originate from one sample, sequenced in a study of T cell responses to AZD1222 COVID-19 vaccine listed by TCRdb under 2021. Read against the paper, the sample's time point label means: baseline before first vaccination. The method behind the library was the immunoSEQ multiplex PCR assay. Not all clones reach the TCRdb copy of this immuneACCESS table, which keeps in-frame sequences only. Checked studies attribute under half of the gap to unresolved V genes and leave the rest unexplained. Across this sample there are some 140,000 clones, with approximately 90% seen only once. 2.8% of the sample lies in the top ten. The sample was peripheral blood, taken on day 0 of AZD1222 vaccination. All receptors come from an adult in good health.

This rearrangement joins TRBV11-2 to TRBJ1-3; D remains unclear. The CDR3 loop spans 17 amino acids. Germline lookup yields CDR1 SGHAT and CDR2 FQNNGV. V lost 5 bases and J 0 bases, leaving 17 bases between the germline ends. Written as DNA, the CDR3 is TGTGCCAGCAGCCCTCGGTCCCAATCCTTCTCTGGAAACACCATATATTTT. It encodes CASSPRSQSFSGNTIYF.

The J gene is TRBJ1-5, the V gene TRBV13, with D possibly matching TRBD1 (5 bases). The CDR3 length is 16 residues. Trimming stripped 0 bases from V and 6 bases from J, with 15 bases between. The germline CDR1 and CDR2 sequences are PRHDT and FYEKMQ (reference sequence). CDR3: CASSLGKWGAIQPQHF. CDR3 bases: TGTGCCAGCAGCTTAGGCAAGTGGGGCGCGATTCAGCCCCAGCATTTT. Complete variable domain (other parts from reference TRBV13 and TRBJ1-5): AAGVIQSPRHLIKEKRETATLKCYPIPRHDTVYWYQQGPGQDPQFLISFYEKMQSDKGSIPDRFSAQQFSDYHSELNMSSLELGDSALYFCASSLGKWGAIQPQHFGDGTRLSIL.

The rearrangement joins TRBV28 to TRBJ2-1, with D possibly matching TRBD1 (5 bases). V was cut by 5 bases and J by 8 bases, with 25 bases left in between. CDR1 is MDHEN and CDR2 is SYDVKM in the germline V gene. The CDR3 runs to 17 residues. The CDR3 loop is CASSLHRRSLSVYEQFF. For the CDR3, the DNA is TGTGCCAGCAGTCTTCACAGGCGAAGCTTATCGGTCTATGAGCAGTTCTTC.

The V gene is TRBV5-1, the J gene TRBJ2-1, with D uncertain. The ends were cut back, 0 bases at V and 8 bases at J, with 9 bases in the middle. Germline loops: CDR1 SGHRS, CDR2 YFSETQ. The CDR3 sequence is 13 residues long. For the CDR3, the DNA is TGCGCCAGCAGCTTGGGGACCCACGATGAGCAGTTCTTC. Its translation is CASSLGTHDEQFF.

The CDR3 nucleotides are TGCGCCAGCAGCCAAGTTACAGGGAGGGGGGAAGCTTTCTTT. It translates to CASSQVTGRGEAFF. The chain recombines TRBV4-1 with TRBJ1-1; maybe TRBD1 (6 bases). The germline V gene has CDR1 MGHRA and CDR2 YSYEKL. Trimming cost V 1 base and J 8 bases, with 14 bases left between them. CDR3 length: 14 residues.

CDR3 coding DNA: TGTGCCAGCAGTTCCCGGGACAGGGGGTTCAACGAGCAGTACTTC. This gives the protein CASSSRDRGFNEQYF. This chain links TRBV5-4 with TRBJ2-7, with 11 bases aligning to TRBD1. The V gene's germline CDR1 is SGHNT and CDR2 YYREEE (reference sequence). The length of the CDR3 is 15 residues. V lost 5 bases and J lost 5; bases outside the gene matches: 9.

The CDR3 nucleotides are TGTGCCAGCAGTGAAGCGCTAGTCCGAACAGATACGCAGTATTTT. This encodes CASSEALVRTDTQYF. This chain links TRBV6-1 with TRBJ2-3, with D hard to call. The CDR3 contains 15 residues. The germline V gene has CDR1 MNHNS and CDR2 SASEGT. Trimming shortened V by 0 bases and J by 3 bases, and 10 bases separated the two germline ends.

The chain couples TRBV30 to TRBJ1-2; TRBD1 might be the D (6 bases). The CDR3 extends over 10 amino acids. Trimming pared 5 bases from V and 10 bases from J, leaving 11 bases between. Germline loops: CDR1 GTSNPN, CDR2 SVGIG (reference sequence). CDR3 sequence: CAWGDIVYTF. As DNA, the CDR3 is TGTGCCTGGGGGGACATCGTCTACACCTTC.

V usage is TRBV2 and J usage is TRBJ1-2; D possibly corresponds to TRBD1 (5 bases). Germline V gene lookup returns CDR1 SNHLY and CDR2 FYNNEI. The CDR3 loop spans 13 amino acids. The V gene lost 4 bases and the J gene lost 4 bases, with 10 bases spanning the gap. The CDR3 reads CASSGGGGYGYTF. In DNA, the CDR3 is TGTGCCAGCAGTGGGGGGGGTGGCTATGGCTACACCTTC.

The rearrangement joins TRBV29-1 to TRBJ1-2; no clear D. Germline V gives CDR1 SQVTM, CDR2 ANQGSEA. The germline V and J ends were trimmed by 3 bases and 0 bases, with 14 bases remaining between them. The CDR3 length is 15 residues. The CDR3 nucleotides are TGCAGCGTTGATTGGGAGGGCAGTTCTAACTATGGCTACACCTTC. Amino acids: CSVDWEGSSNYGYTF. The complete variable domain, with remaining parts taken from reference TRBV29-1 and TRBJ1-2, reads SAVISQKPSRDICQRGTSLTIQCQVDSQVTMMFWYRQQPGQSLTLIATANQGSEATYESGFVIDKFPISRPNLTFSTLTVSNMSPEDSSIYLCSVDWEGSSNYGYTFGSGTRLTVV.

J is TRBJ2-1 and V is TRBV24-1; TRBD2 agrees at 12 bases. Germline-derived CDR1 and CDR2 are KGHDR and SFDVKD. Germline trimming cut 1 base from V and 7 bases from J; bases unmatched to any gene: 4. CDR3 size: 16 residues. CDR3 region: CATSDFLAGGPNEQFF. The CDR3 DNA follows: TGTGCCACCAGTGATTTTCTAGCGGGGGGGCCGAATGAGCAGTTCTTC.

V and J are TRBV4-2 and TRBJ1-6; TRBD1 agrees at 11 bases. The CDR3 sequence is 17 residues long. With 3 bases clipped from V and 6 bases from J, the junction kept 7 bases outside the gene matches. In germline, CDR1 is LGHNA, CDR2 YNFKEQ. The CDR3 loop is CASSQIRTGGSNSPLHF. The CDR3 DNA is TGTGCCAGCAGCCAGATCCGGACAGGGGGCAGTAATTCACCCCTCCACTTT.

This clone was detected a few times. The chain couples TRBV11-2 to TRBJ2-1; perhaps TRBD1 as D (5 bases). CDR1 SGHAT and CDR2 FQNNGV come from the germline V gene. The V end was cut by 2 bases, the J end by 10 bases, with 18 bases between. The CDR3 totals 15 residues. Here the CDR3 reads CASSLTPRGDEEQFF. The DNA for the CDR3 is TGTGCCAGCAGCTTAACTCCTAGGGGCGACGAGGAGCAGTTCTTC.

The chain joins TRBV5-1 to TRBJ2-7, with a possible D match to TRBD2 (6 bases). There are 15 residues in the CDR3. Germline V gene data show CDR1 as SGHRS and CDR2 as YFSETQ. Trimming removed 2 bases at V and 6 bases at J, with 18 bases between. Written as DNA, the CDR3 is TGCGCCAGCAGCTTATTAGACGGGAGCTTGGGCGAGCAGTACTTC. It codes for CASSLLDGSLGEQYF.

The chain uses TRBV30 and TRBJ1-5; 10 bases agree with TRBD1. Germline lookup yields CDR1 GTSNPN and CDR2 SVGIG (reference sequence). CDR3 size: 14 residues. J was trimmed by 9 bases and V by 4 bases; bases with no gene match: 9. CDR3 residues: CAWTGQGSHGPQHF. In DNA form, the CDR3 reads TGTGCCTGGACGGGACAGGGGTCCCATGGGCCCCAGCATTTT.

This clone has a single count. The V call is TRBV11-1, the J call TRBJ1-1; D is perhaps TRBD1 (6 bases). Germline CDR1 reads SGHAT; CDR2 reads FQDESV (reference sequence). V lost 6 bases, J lost 3 bases, and 14 bases lay in between. The CDR3 totals 14 residues. The CDR3 here is CASSRRGGDTEAFF. As DNA, the CDR3 is TGTGCCAGCAGTCGCAGGGGTGGGGACACTGAAGCTTTCTTT.

The rearrangement uses TRBV16 and TRBJ2-1; 7 bases are a match to TRBD2. This CDR3 contains 15 residues. Germline lookup yields CDR1 KGHSY and CDR2 FQNENV. Trimming at V came to 4 bases and at J to 6 bases, leaving 9 bases not matched to a gene. Written as DNA, the CDR3 is TGTGCCAGCAGCCTCGGGACTCGGGGGGTCAATGAGCAGTTCTTC. Translating gives CASSLGTRGVNEQFF.

This chain links TRBV2 with TRBJ2-3, with D maybe TRBD1 (5 bases). CDR3 size: 13 residues. The V gene's germline CDR1 is SNHLY and CDR2 FYNNEI. V was shortened by 7 bases and J by 5 bases, with 13 bases between the two germline ends. DNA of the CDR3: TGTGCCAGCACGATAGGGGCGGAAGATACGCAGTATTTT. Protein: CASTIGAEDTQYF.

The gene calls are TRBV5-8 and TRBJ2-7, with TRBD2 as a possible D gene (6 bases). Per the germline V gene, CDR1 is SGHTS and CDR2 is YDEGEE. V was clipped by 10 bases and J by 0 bases, with 11 bases between them. The CDR3 extends over 12 amino acids. For the CDR3, the DNA is TGTGCCGCGGGGACTCCCTCCTACGAGCAGTACTTC. It is translated as CAAGTPSYEQYF.

The chain has TRBV12-3 or TRBV12-4 and TRBJ1-2, with D tentatively TRBD1 (5 bases). The CDR3 runs 13 residues. Between the trimmed V and J ends, which lost 2 bases and 8 bases, there was a span of 12 bases. The CDR3 protein is CASSLWGIEGYTF. The CDR3 region has the DNA TGTGCCAGCAGTTTATGGGGGATAGAGGGCTACACCTTC.

The J gene is TRBJ1-1, the V gene TRBV29-1; D uncertain. Germline assignment: CDR1 SQVTM and CDR2 ANQGSEA. V gave up 4 bases and J gave up 3 bases, with 15 bases separating them. The CDR3 contains 14 residues. The CDR3 sequence: CSVAEDIGDTEAFF. CDR3 nucleotide sequence: TGCAGCGTTGCCGAGGATATAGGCGACACTGAAGCTTTCTTT.

The rearrangement joins TRBV12-3 or TRBV12-4 to TRBJ1-4, with D tentatively TRBD1 (5 bases). This CDR3 has 12 amino acids. Trimming cost V 5 bases and J 10 bases, with 11 bases left between them. The CDR3 spells CASSLQVAKLFF. In DNA form, the CDR3 reads TGTGCCAGCAGTCTACAGGTTGCAAAACTGTTTTTT.

V and J are TRBV15 and TRBJ1-6, with 7 bases lining up with TRBD1. The CDR3 length is 16 residues. Germline V gene lookup returns CDR1 LNHNV and CDR2 YYDKDF (reference sequence). Losses at the gene ends were 1 base for V and 7 bases for J; bases not matched to a gene: 7. DNA of the CDR3: TGTGCCACCAGCAGAGGAGGAGAGGGGGCGAATTCACCCCTCCACTTT. This sequence encodes CATSRGGEGANSPLHF. Using reference TRBV15 and TRBJ1-6 for the parts outside the CDR3, the full variable domain is DAMVIQNPRYQVTQFGKPVTLSCSQTLNHNVMYWYQQKSSQAPKLLFHYYDKDFNNEADTPDNFQSRRPNTSFCFLDIRSPGLGDTAMYLCATSRGGEGANSPLHFGNGTRLTVT.

The V and J genes are TRBV6-5 and TRBJ2-7; perhaps TRBD1 as D (5 bases). V lost 6 bases to trimming and J lost 4 bases, with 13 bases between them. The CDR3 sequence is 13 residues long. Germline CDR1 reads MNHEY; CDR2 reads SVGAGI. This chain's CDR3 is CASSPRVRYEQYF. Written as DNA, the CDR3 is TGTGCCAGCAGCCCCAGGGTAAGGTACGAGCAGTACTTC.

The V and J genes are TRBV18 and TRBJ2-7, with D tentatively TRBD2 (5 bases). This CDR3 is built from 13 residues. From germline, CDR1 is KGHSH and CDR2 LQKENI. Trimming pared 5 bases from V and 4 bases from J, leaving 12 bases between. The DNA for the CDR3 is TGTGCCAGCTCAGTGGGTACTAGTTACGAGCAGTACTTC. It yields the protein CASSVGTSYEQYF.

With respect to this clone: Germline and junction disagree at one end, which may indicate a read error. The rearrangement links TRBV7-3 to TRBJ1-5; TRBD1 might be the D (5 bases). This CDR3 has 14 residues. Germline-derived CDR1 and CDR2 are SGHTA and FQGTGA. The chain's CDR3 is CASSPPDSKQPQHF. The CDR3 DNA reads as TGTGCCAGCAGCCCACCCGACAGCAAGCAGCCCCAGCATTTT.

V usage is TRBV11-2 and J usage is TRBJ2-2; 8 bases align to TRBD2. Trimming took 1 base from V and 5 from J; bases not matched to a gene: 6. The CDR3 covers 16 residues. The germline V gene encodes CDR1 SGHAT and CDR2 FQNNGV. The CDR3 sequence: CASSLASGRGTGELFF. For the CDR3, the DNA is TGTGCCAGCAGCTTAGCTTCCGGGAGGGGTACCGGGGAGCTGTTTTTT. The complete variable domain, with remaining parts taken from reference TRBV11-2 and TRBJ2-2, reads EAGVAQSPRYKIIEKRQSVAFWCNPISGHATLYWYQQILGQGPKLLIQFQNNGVVDDSQLPKDRFSAERLKGVDSTLKIQPAKLEDSAVYLCASSLASGRGTGELFFGEGSRLTVL.